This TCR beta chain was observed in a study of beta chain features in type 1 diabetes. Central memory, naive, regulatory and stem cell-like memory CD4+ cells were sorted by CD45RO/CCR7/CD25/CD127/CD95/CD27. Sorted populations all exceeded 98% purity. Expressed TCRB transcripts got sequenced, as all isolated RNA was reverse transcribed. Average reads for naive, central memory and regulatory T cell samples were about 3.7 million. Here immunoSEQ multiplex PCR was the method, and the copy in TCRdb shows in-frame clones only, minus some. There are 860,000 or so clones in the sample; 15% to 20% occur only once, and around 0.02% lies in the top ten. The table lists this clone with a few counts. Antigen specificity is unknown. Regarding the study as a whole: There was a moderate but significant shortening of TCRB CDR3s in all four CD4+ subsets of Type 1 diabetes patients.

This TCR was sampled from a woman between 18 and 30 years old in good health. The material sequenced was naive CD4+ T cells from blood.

As DNA, the CDR3 is TGTGCCAGCTCACCAACTCCCACCTTACAGTTCTTC. Its translation: CASSPTPTLQFF. This rearrangement joins TRBV18 to TRBJ2-1; no clear D. The germline V and J ends were trimmed by 2 bases and 13 bases, with 12 bases remaining between them. The length of the CDR3 is 12 residues. The V gene's germline CDR1 is KGHSH and CDR2 LQKENI.